Shown below are 18 T cell receptor beta chains from a single sample sequenced in a study of blood T cells in healthy people across ages (dated by TCRdb to about 2015). The library was generated by 5' RACE. The sequencing machine was an Illumina HiSeq 2500. The second PCR ran for about 7 to 11 cycles and used a J-beta primer mix along with a sample-barcoded 5' primer. TCRdb itself trimmed the public reads at Q25 with fastp, ran MiXCR and retained productive beta chains. Every entry covers one CDR3 protein and lists the most common genes and DNA from its rows. Across this sample there are over 700,000 distinct CDR3 sequences, with around 25% seen only once. 9.4% of the sample is held by the ten biggest clonotypes. This sample also appeared in a second study, on T cells of mothers and their children.

Input material: blood. These receptors were obtained from a boy between 10 and 17 years old in good health.

To note about this clonotype: A read error may produce the germline difference seen at one junction end. This chain joins TRBV4-1 and TRBJ2-5, with D hard to call. The CDR3 covers 13 residues. Germline V CDR1 and CDR2: MGHRA, YSYEKL. In DNA, the CDR3 is TGCGCCAGCAACCAACTAATGGAAGAGACCCAGTACTTC. Translating gives CASNQLMEETQYF.

This clonotype was observed a single time. This chain joins TRBV10-3 and TRBJ2-7, with D possibly TRBD1 on 6 matching bases. CDR1 is ENHRY, CDR2 SYGVKD, per germline. The V gene lost 4 bases and the J gene lost 1 base, with 8 bases spanning the gap. This CDR3 contains 13 residues. The CDR3 sequence: CAISGTVSYEQYF. CDR3 DNA: TGTGCCATCAGTGGGACAGTTTCCTACGAGCAGTACTTC.

This clonotype has only a few counts. The rearrangement joins TRBV5-1 to TRBJ2-7; 7 nucleotides line up with TRBD1. In germline, CDR1 is SGHRS, CDR2 YFSETQ. V lost 2 bases and J lost 0; bases outside the gene matches: 8. The length of the CDR3 is 16 residues. CDR3 nucleotides: TGCGCCAGCAGCTTCAGTAGGGGGCTCTTCTCCTACGAGCAGTACTTC. This encodes CASSFSRGLFSYEQYF.

This clonotype has only one observation. The CDR3 DNA follows: TGCAGTGCGCCGGACCAGGGGGCGAATGAGCAGTTCTTC. Encoded protein: CSAPDQGANEQFF. This chain joins TRBV20-1 and TRBJ2-1, with 8 bases that match TRBD1. Trimming cost V 6 bases and J 7 bases; bases outside gene matches: 8. The CDR3 sequence is 13 residues long. CDR1 DFQATT and CDR2 SNEGSKA come from the germline V gene (reference sequence).

This clonotype appeared a few times. CDR3 nucleotides: TGTGCCAGCGGGGATTCAGGGTACGAGCAGTACTTC. Translated, it gives CASGDSGYEQYF. The rearrangement joins TRBV27 to TRBJ2-7; maybe TRBD1 (5 bases). This CDR3 comprises 12 residues. The V and J ends lost 8 bases and 4 bases respectively, with 12 bases between them. Germline V gene data show CDR1 as MNHEY and CDR2 as SMNVEV (reference sequence).

In this sample, this clonotype turned up a few times. The gene calls are TRBV28 and TRBJ2-7, with 7 positions matching TRBD2. Trimming took 10 bases from V and 1 from J; bases not matched to a gene: 16. This CDR3 has 16 residues. Germline V gene lookup returns CDR1 MDHEN and CDR2 SYDVKM. The CDR3 DNA follows: TGTGCCACCCGGCTAGGCGGGAGACTCGTTTCCTACGAGCAGTACTTC. It codes for CATRLGGRLVSYEQYF. Full variable domain (outside the CDR3, taken from reference TRBV28 and TRBJ2-7): DVKVTQSSRYLVKRTGEKVFLECVQDMDHENMFWYRQDPGLGLRLIYFSYDVKMKEKGDIPEGYSVSREKKERFSLILESASTNQTSMYLCATRLGGRLVSYEQYFGPGTRLTVT.

This clonotype turned up a few times. V gene TRBV28 combines with J gene TRBJ2-4; D is unresolved. CDR1 and CDR2 from the germline V gene are MDHEN and SYDVKM. The V end was cut by 2 bases, the J end by 0 bases, with 11 bases between. This CDR3 has 16 residues. The CDR3 DNA sequence: TGTGCCAGCAGTTTACCTGGGGAACTAGCCAAAAACATTCAGTACTTC. The encoded protein is CASSLPGELAKNIQYF. Together with reference TRBV28 and TRBJ2-4, the CDR3 gives the full variable domain: DVKVTQSSRYLVKRTGEKVFLECVQDMDHENMFWYRQDPGLGLRLIYFSYDVKMKEKGDIPEGYSVSREKKERFSLILESASTNQTSMYLCASSLPGELAKNIQYFGAGTRLSVL.

This clonotype was seen many times. The V call is TRBV3-1, the J call TRBJ2-3; 8 bases are a match to TRBD2. V shed 4 bases, J shed 4 bases, and the junction held 4 bases outside the gene matches. Germline lookup yields CDR1 LGHDT and CDR2 YNNKEL (reference sequence). The CDR3 covers 14 residues. The CDR3 sequence: CASSPSGSPDTQYF. The CDR3 DNA follows: TGTGCCAGCAGCCCGAGCGGGAGCCCAGATACGCAGTATTTT.

This chain uses TRBV3-1 with TRBJ2-1, with 7 bases that match TRBD2. The V gene end was trimmed by 8 bases and the J gene end by 3 bases; junction bases not matched to a gene: 4. There are 13 residues in the CDR3. Germline V gene sequence: CDR1 LGHDT, CDR2 YNNKEL (reference sequence). CDR3 nucleotides: TGTGCCAGCGGGCGGGAGAACTACAATGAGCAGTTCTTC. Translation gives CASGRENYNEQFF.

This clonotype was seen once. The chain carries TRBV29-1 and TRBJ2-1, with 7 bases that match TRBD1. The germline gives CDR1 SQVTM, CDR2 ANQGSEA. There are 14 residues in the CDR3. V lost 7 bases and J lost 5; bases outside the gene matches: 11. This CDR3 reads CSAGTVPFNNEQFF. DNA for the CDR3: TGCAGCGCTGGGACAGTCCCTTTTAACAATGAGCAGTTCTTC.

In its sample, this clonotype was seen a few times. Sequence at one end of the junction differs from germline and may be a read error. V gene TRBV4-1 combines with J gene TRBJ1-1; D perhaps matches TRBD1 (6 bases). Looked up from germline, CDR1 is MGHRA and CDR2 is YSYEKL. The CDR3 is made up of 16 amino acids. CDR3 sequence (DNA): TGCGCCAGCAGCCCCGGGACACAGGGTTATAACACTGAGGCTTTCTTT. Residues: CASSPGTQGYNTEAFF.

There are a few counts of this clonotype. The chain has TRBV11-2 and TRBJ1-2; unclear D gene. Germline V lookup: CDR1 SGHAT, CDR2 FQNNGV. CDR3 length equals 13 residues. Trimming shortened V by 0 bases and J by 8 bases, and 10 bases separated the two germline ends. The CDR3 bases are TGTGCCAGCAGCTTAGATAGTCTGATGGGCTACACCTTC. This gives the protein CASSLDSLMGYTF. Variable domain in full (rest from reference TRBV11-2 and TRBJ1-2): EAGVAQSPRYKIIEKRQSVAFWCNPISGHATLYWYQQILGQGPKLLIQFQNNGVVDDSQLPKDRFSAERLKGVDSTLKIQPAKLEDSAVYLCASSLDSLMGYTFGSGTRLTVV.

This clonotype has only a few counts. V gene TRBV6-1 combines with J gene TRBJ2-3; possible D gene TRBD2, 6 bases. CDR3 length: 16 amino acids. CDR1 and CDR2 from the germline V gene are MNHNS and SASEGT. V was trimmed by 5 bases and J by 2 bases, leaving 17 bases between them. The CDR3 sequence is CASSIAPGLPTDTQYF. In DNA form, the CDR3 reads TGTGCCAGCAGTATCGCGCCGGGACTTCCCACAGATACGCAGTATTTT.

The chain couples TRBV13 to TRBJ2-7, with 7 bases that match TRBD1. Germline-derived CDR1 and CDR2 are PRHDT and FYEKMQ (reference sequence). This CDR3 is 15 amino acids long. V trimming: 2 bases; J trimming: 2 bases; junction bases outside the gene matches: 6. The CDR3 protein is CASSLLTGTAYEQYF. CDR3 DNA sequence: TGTGCCAGCAGCTTACTTACCGGGACAGCCTACGAGCAGTACTTC.

This chain joins TRBV6-1 and TRBJ2-1; D is undetermined. The CDR3 covers 12 residues. The V end lost 6 bases, the J end lost 7 bases, and 10 bases lay between the germline ends. Germline CDR1 is MNHNS and CDR2 is SASEGT. The CDR3 region has the DNA TGTGCCAGCAGGCGCCCGACGAATGAGCAGTTCTTC. Protein: CASRRPTNEQFF.

CDR3 residues: CAISESGVAGGQETQYF. The CDR3 region has the DNA TGTGCCATCAGTGAGTCCGGAGTAGCGGGGGGTCAAGAGACCCAGTACTTC. This chain uses TRBV10-3 with TRBJ2-5; TRBD2 aligns across 10 bases. Looked up from germline, CDR1 is ENHRY and CDR2 is SYGVKD. CDR3 length: 17 amino acids. Germline trimming cut 0 bases from V and 2 bases from J; bases unmatched to any gene: 6.

The table lists this clonotype with a few counts. The chain has TRBV20-1 and TRBJ2-5; D gene unclear. The DNA end favors TRBJ2-1, so the J call may be wrong. Germline CDR1 reads DFQATT; CDR2 reads SNEGSKA (reference sequence). The CDR3 has 13 residues. The chain's CDR3 is CSARARMLNEQFF. CDR3 coding DNA: TGCAGTGCTAGAGCCCGTATGCTAAATGAGCAGTTCTTC.

In its sample, this clonotype was seen a few times. V is TRBV3-1 and J is TRBJ2-5, with 8 bases lining up with TRBD1. The DNA end lines up better with TRBJ2-7; the J call may be wrong. The germline V gene encodes CDR1 LGHDT and CDR2 YNNKEL (reference sequence). CDR3 length: 14 residues. CDR3 nucleotide sequence: TGTGCCAGCAGTTACCAGGGGGCCTCCTACGAGCAGTACTTC. This translates into CASSYQGASYEQYF.